Each of the 27 T cell receptor beta chains below was sequenced from the same sample in a study of cytomegalovirus exposure and HLA in healthy donors (dated by TCRdb to about 2017). The library was generated by the immunoSEQ multiplex PCR assay. The multiplex PCR relied on a mix of 60 forward primers for TCR Vbeta segments and 13 reverse primers for TCR Jbeta segments. In TCRdb, the immuneACCESS table is reduced to in-frame sequences with V and J assigned. These tables do not hold every clone; where another copy was compared, an unresolved V gene accounts for under half, and the others remain unexplained. Here the sample has about 190,000 clones; over 70% occur a single time. Of the sample, 1% to 1.5% is held by the ten largest clones. Material for sequencing was PBMCs. These receptors all stem from a man younger than 40 in good health and CMV-seronegative.

V and J are TRBV6-6 and TRBJ1-1; D is undetermined. Germline CDR1 reads MNHNY; CDR2 reads SVGAGI (reference sequence). The V gene lost 6 bases and the J gene lost 5 bases, with 10 bases spanning the gap. CDR3 length: 12 amino acids. The CDR3 DNA reads as TGTGCCAGCAGCCTCGAGTCTACTGAAGCTTTCTTT. This gives the protein CASSLESTEAFF.

V usage is TRBV19 and J usage is TRBJ1-1; 9 nucleotides align to TRBD1. Per the germline V gene, CDR1 is LNHDA and CDR2 is SQIVND (reference sequence). Losses at the gene ends were 8 bases for V and 8 bases for J; bases not matched to a gene: 21. The CDR3 sequence is 17 residues long. As DNA, the CDR3 is TGTGCCAGTCAAGTTTCCGGGACAGGGACCGGCAGAGCAGAAGCTTTCTTT. Protein: CASQVSGTGTGRAEAFF.

The V gene is TRBV11-2, the J gene TRBJ2-7; perhaps TRBD2 as D (6 bases). The CDR3 loop spans 14 amino acids. Between the trimmed V and J ends, which lost 5 bases and 5 bases, there was a span of 16 bases. Germline V gene lookup returns CDR1 SGHAT and CDR2 FQNNGV. CDR3 DNA sequence: TGTGCCAGCAGCCCCCCGCGGAGGGGCCACGAGCAGTACTTC. Encoded protein: CASSPPRRGHEQYF.

CDR3 loop: CASIGTTSAEQYF. The CDR3 nucleotides read TGTGCCAGCATTGGGACTACCTCCGCCGAGCAGTACTTC. The rearrangement links TRBV28 to TRBJ2-7; 7 nucleotides align to TRBD2. This CDR3 region has 13 residues. Germline values: CDR1 MDHEN, CDR2 SYDVKM. Trimming removed 7 bases from V and 6 bases from J; junction bases left unmatched: 9.

J is TRBJ2-3 and V is TRBV4-3; the match to TRBD2 covers 8 bases. CDR1 and CDR2 (germline): LGHNA, YSLEER. This CDR3 spans 17 amino acids. V gave up 0 bases and J gave up 4 bases; unmatched junction bases: 9. DNA of the CDR3: TGCGCCAGCAGCCAAGACAAATCGGGGGGGCCGTCAGATACGCAGTATTTT. Protein: CASSQDKSGGPSDTQYF.

CDR3 nucleotide sequence: TGTGCCAGCAGTTTAAGGCGGGTACGGTCAGATACGCAGTATTTT. Translated, it gives CASSLRRVRSDTQYF. This chain connects TRBV28 to TRBJ2-3, with D perhaps TRBD2 (5 bases). Germline V gene lookup returns CDR1 MDHEN and CDR2 SYDVKM. The CDR3 runs 15 residues. The germline V and J ends were trimmed by 2 bases and 4 bases, with 13 bases remaining between them.

Only one count was recorded for this clone. The V and J genes are TRBV14 and TRBJ2-6; D perhaps matches TRBD1 (6 bases). Germline CDR1 SGHDN, CDR2 FVKESK. This CDR3 spans 15 amino acids. The ends were cut back, 2 bases at V and 4 bases at J, with 9 bases in the middle. CDR3 bases: TGTGCCAGCAGCCAATACAGGGCCGGGGCCAACGTCCTGACTTTC. As protein: CASSQYRAGANVLTF. The full variable domain, rest sourced from reference TRBV14 and TRBJ2-6, is EAGVTQFPSHSVIEKGQTVTLRCDPISGHDNLYWYRRVMGKEIKFLLHFVKESKQDESGMPNNRFLAERTGGTYSTLKVQPAELEDSGVYFCASSQYRAGANVLTFGAGSRLTVL.

V gene TRBV4-2 combines with J gene TRBJ1-4; D is possibly TRBD1 (5 bases). V gave up 5 bases and J gave up 6 bases, with 19 bases separating them. Germline values: CDR1 LGHNA, CDR2 YNFKEQ. The CDR3 extends over 16 amino acids. The chain's CDR3 is CASSETYGTGDEKLFF. The CDR3 DNA reads TGTGCCAGCAGCGAGACGTATGGGACTGGGGATGAAAAACTGTTTTTT.

With respect to this clone: One end of the junction is discordant with germline, which a read error may explain. The genes are TRBV20-1 and TRBJ2-4; 9 bases map to TRBD2. This CDR3 is 11 amino acids long. Germline V gives CDR1 DFQATT, CDR2 SNEGSKA (reference sequence). The CDR3 reads CSARGLAGSNF. CDR3 DNA sequence: TGCAGTGCTAGAGGGCTAGCGGGGTCTAACTTC.

The chain links TRBV6-6 to TRBJ2-1, with TRBD1 matching 9 bases. V trimming: 4 bases; J trimming: 8 bases; junction bases outside the gene matches: 9. The CDR3 loop spans 15 amino acids. Germline values: CDR1 MNHNY, CDR2 SVGAGI (reference sequence). The CDR3 bases are TGTGCCAGCAGTTTCCCGGGACAGGGACATGATGAGCAGTTCTTC. Protein sequence: CASSFPGQGHDEQFF.

This chain links TRBV25-1 with TRBJ2-7; no definite D call. Germline assignment: CDR1 MGHDK and CDR2 SYGVNS. The ends were cut back, 0 bases at V and 5 bases at J, with 2 bases in the middle. The CDR3 covers 11 residues. The CDR3 reads CASSEYNEQYF. CDR3 DNA: TGTGCCAGCAGTGAATATAACGAGCAGTACTTC.

V usage is TRBV29-1 and J usage is TRBJ2-2; 8 bases are a match to TRBD2. Germline V gene lookup returns CDR1 SQVTM and CDR2 ANQGSEA. This CDR3 has 15 residues. The trim removed 5 bases at V and 6 bases at J, leaving 11 bases unmatched. This chain's CDR3 is CSVRLASQGAGELFF. DNA of the CDR3: TGCAGCGTTAGACTAGCGTCTCAAGGGGCCGGGGAGCTGTTTTTT.

With regard to this clone: A read error may produce the germline difference seen at one junction end. The gene calls are TRBV7-2 and TRBJ2-4, with D perhaps TRBD2 (6 bases). The CDR3 loop spans 15 amino acids. The germline CDR1 and CDR2 sequences are SGHTA and FQGNSA. The CDR3 bases are TGTGCCAGCAGCTTAGTTACGGGAGCCAAAAACAGTCAGTACTTC. Its protein product is CASSLVTGAKNSQYF.

This clone occurred a few times. This chain links TRBV4-1 with TRBJ2-7; a weak D match, TRBD1 (6 bases). The CDR3 extends over 17 amino acids. The V end lost 5 bases, the J end lost 4 bases, and 24 bases lay between the germline ends. Germline-derived CDR1 and CDR2 are MGHRA and YSYEKL. The CDR3 spells CASSEIDRYVNLYEQYF. The CDR3 coding sequence is TGCGCCAGCAGCGAGATAGACAGGTATGTAAATTTGTACGAGCAGTACTTC.

The chain carries TRBV7-2 and TRBJ2-7, with TRBD1 as a possible D gene (6 bases). The V end lost 5 bases, the J end lost 4 bases, and 12 bases lay between the germline ends. From germline, CDR1 is SGHTA and CDR2 FQGNSA. This CDR3 has 13 residues. The CDR3 DNA is TGTGCCAGCAGCAGACAGGAGGTATACGAGCAGTACTTC. Amino acids: CASSRQEVYEQYF. The variable domain in full, with the rest retrieved from reference TRBV7-2 and TRBJ2-7, is GAGVSQSPSNKVTEKGKDVELRCDPISGHTALYWYRQSLGQGLEFLIYFQGNSAPDKSGLPSDRFSAERTGGSVSTLTIQRTQQEDSAVYLCASSRQEVYEQYFGPGTRLTVT.

The chain uses TRBV28 and TRBJ2-1; tentative D call: TRBD1 (6 bases). Trimming pared 6 bases from V and 7 bases from J, leaving 13 bases between. Germline CDR1 and CDR2: MDHEN and SYDVKM. The CDR3 spans 13 residues. CDR3 in DNA: TGTGCCAGCAGCGACAGGTGGGGGAATGAGCAGTTCTTC. This translates into CASSDRWGNEQFF.

This clone was seen a handful of times. The chain uses TRBV28 and TRBJ1-5; D is ambiguous. V was shortened by 3 bases and J by 1 base, with 10 bases between the two germline ends. The CDR3 covers 15 residues. Germline assignment: CDR1 MDHEN and CDR2 SYDVKM. The CDR3 coding sequence is TGTGCCAGCAGTTTTTCGGGAACAAGCAATCAGCCCCAGCATTTT. This gives the protein CASSFSGTSNQPQHF.

The chain has TRBV7-8 and TRBJ2-7; 9 positions agree with TRBD1. The CDR3 is 15 residues long. Germline assignment: CDR1 SGHVS and CDR2 FQNEAQ. V dropped 4 bases and J dropped 2; count of bases not matched to a gene: 6. The CDR3 spells CASSSQGAGTYEQYF. The CDR3 DNA sequence: TGTGCCAGCAGCTCACAGGGGGCTGGGACCTACGAGCAGTACTTC.

This chain connects TRBV6-1 to TRBJ1-5; D possibly corresponds to TRBD1 (5 bases). V lost 4 bases and J lost 0, with 19 bases in between. The CDR3 is 18 amino acids. Germline V gene data show CDR1 as MNHNS and CDR2 as SASEGT. The CDR3 DNA reads TGTGCCAGCAGTGCGCGCCCACGGGGGGTAAATAGCAATCAGCCCCAGCATTTT. Amino acids: CASSARPRGVNSNQPQHF.

The CDR3: CASSEKTHHEQYF. CDR3 DNA: TGTGCCAGCAGTGAAAAGACTCACCACGAGCAGTACTTC. The genes are TRBV25-1 and TRBJ2-7, with D hard to call. The CDR3 runs 13 residues. With 2 bases removed from V and 5 bases from J, the gap between germline ends came to 10 bases. Germline CDR1 is MGHDK and CDR2 is SYGVNS.

This sequence joins TRBV28 and TRBJ1-1; D gene unclear. The CDR3 loop spans 14 amino acids. V was clipped by 6 bases and J by 2 bases, with 13 bases between them. CDR1 and CDR2 (germline): MDHEN, SYDVKM. CDR3 coding DNA: TGTGCCAGCAGCATCGCTATTACTAACACTGAAGCTTTCTTT. As protein: CASSIAITNTEAFF.

This chain links TRBV4-1 with TRBJ1-5; D might be TRBD1 (6 bases). Germline loops: CDR1 MGHRA, CDR2 YSYEKL. Trimming removed 1 base from V and 6 bases from J, with 10 bases in between. CDR3 length equals 14 residues. The CDR3 region has the DNA TGCGCCAGCAGCCAAGTTACAGGGAGTCAGCCCCAGCATTTT. This translates into CASSQVTGSQPQHF.

The genes are TRBV7-9 and TRBJ2-7; D may be TRBD2 (6 bases). The CDR3 runs to 15 residues. Germline assignment: CDR1 SEHNR and CDR2 FQNEAQ (reference sequence). Trimming shortened V by 7 bases and J by 6 bases, and 22 bases separated the two germline ends. DNA of the CDR3: TGTGCCAGCATCCGAGGGAGGATTGGAGTGGGCGAGCAGTACTTC. Residues: CASIRGRIGVGEQYF.

V is TRBV2 and J is TRBJ1-4; TRBD1 matches 8 bases. This CDR3 region has 16 residues. Germline V gene data show CDR1 as SNHLY and CDR2 as FYNNEI. V lost 6 bases and J lost 6; bases outside the gene matches: 12. Here the CDR3 DNA reads TGTGCCAGCAGATCCAACAGGGGGTACATGGATGAAAAACTGTTTTTT. Translated, it gives CASRSNRGYMDEKLFF. Combining the CDR3 with reference TRBV2 and TRBJ1-4 gives the whole variable domain EPEVTQTPSHQVTQMGQEVILRCVPISNHLYFYWYRQILGQKVEFLVSFYNNEISEKSEIFDDQFSVERPDGSNFTLKIRSTKLEDSAMYFCASRSNRGYMDEKLFFGSGTQLSVL.

The chain employs TRBV9 and TRBJ2-1, with TRBD1 as a possible D gene (6 bases). V was pared by 4 bases and J by 5 bases, with 13 bases between. From germline, CDR1 is SGDLS and CDR2 YYNGEE. The CDR3 extends over 14 amino acids. DNA of the CDR3: TGTGCCAGCAGCACCCGGACAGAAAACAATGAGCAGTTCTTC. Its protein product is CASSTRTENNEQFF.

The genes are TRBV7-9 and TRBJ2-1; TRBD2 agrees at 9 bases. Germline V CDR1 and CDR2: SEHNR, FQNEAQ (reference sequence). V was clipped by 3 bases and J by 5 bases; unmatched bases: 8. CDR3 length: 16 amino acids. CDR3 protein: CASSLAGGLLDNEQFF. The CDR3 bases are TGTGCCAGCAGCTTGGCGGGAGGGCTACTCGACAATGAGCAGTTCTTC.

The chain couples TRBV5-1 to TRBJ2-1; 13 nucleotides agree with TRBD2. The CDR3 totals 17 residues. CDR1 is SGHRS and CDR2 is YFSETQ in the germline V gene. Trimming at V came to 2 bases and at J to 8 bases, leaving 10 bases not matched to a gene. The CDR3 sequence: CASSFSSGTSGNHEQFF. The CDR3 bases are TGCGCCAGCAGCTTTTCCTCCGGGACTAGCGGGAACCATGAGCAGTTCTTC.